The clone carrying this TCR beta chain has at least ten counts. V was clipped by 5 bases and J by 5 bases; unmatched bases: 13. The CDR3 is 16 residues long. This specimen belongs to a study of blood T cells in healthy people across ages. Sample-barcoded 5' priming and a J-beta primer mix drove a second PCR of about 6 to 11 cycles. MiXCR, applied by TCRdb to the 5' RACE reads, yields one record per CDR3 protein. The table records more than 900,000 distinct CDR3 sequences, about 27% of them present only once. The data also belong to a second study, concerning T cells of mothers and their children.

Sequenced: blood. This receptor was identified in a woman between 40 and 55 years old in good health. V usage is TRBV12-3 or TRBV12-4 and J usage is TRBJ2-5; 8 bases fit TRBD2. The CDR3 region is CASSAGAGGPGETQYF. CDR3 bases: TGTGCCAGCAGTGCTGGGGCGGGGGGCCCTGGGGAGACCCAGTACTTC.